These 4 T cell receptor beta chains were sequenced from one sample in a study of blood T cell repertoires in COVID-19. Repertoires were generated with immunoSEQ multiplex PCR, while TCRdb's copy carries only in-frame clones and drops some. In the table there are roughly 110,000 clones, approximately 80% of which are singletons. The sample taken for sequencing was peripheral blood. The source is a man between 65 and 85 years old with acute or convalescent COVID-19.

V and J are TRBV19 and TRBJ1-2; 8 bases are a match to TRBD1. Germline V gives CDR1 LNHDA, CDR2 SQIVND (reference sequence). The CDR3 spans 14 residues. Trimming at V came to 3 bases and at J to 8 bases, leaving 8 bases not matched to a gene. Here the CDR3 reads CASSIAGQGYGYTF. Here the CDR3 DNA reads TGTGCCAGTAGTATTGCTGGACAGGGCTACGGCTACACCTTC.

The rearrangement links TRBV5-1 to TRBJ1-5; no firm D call. The CDR3 has 15 residues. CDR1 is SGHRS and CDR2 is YFSETQ in the germline V gene. Trimming shortened V by 0 bases and J by 0 bases, and 7 bases separated the two germline ends. The CDR3 DNA follows: TGCGCCAGCAGCTTGGGTTACGGTAGCAATCAGCCCCAGCATTTT. It yields the protein CASSLGYGSNQPQHF.

Details on this clone: One end of the junction does not line up with germline, which may come from a read error. The chain carries TRBV28 and TRBJ2-3, with TRBD2 matching over 15 bases. Germline V gene lookup returns CDR1 MDHEN and CDR2 SYDVKM. This CDR3 spans 14 amino acids. The DNA for the CDR3 is TGTGCCAGCAGTCCCCCGGGACTAGCGGGGGGCCTTCATTTT. This encodes CASSPPGLAGGLHF.

The chain recombines TRBV5-1 with TRBJ2-5, with D possibly being TRBD1 (6 bases). The ends were cut back, 2 bases at V and 1 base at J, with 12 bases in the middle. Germline V gene data show CDR1 as SGHRS and CDR2 as YFSETQ. The CDR3 is 15 amino acids. The CDR3 loop is CASSLSNRVQETQYF. The CDR3 DNA sequence: TGCGCCAGCAGCTTATCTAACAGGGTCCAAGAGACCCAGTACTTC.